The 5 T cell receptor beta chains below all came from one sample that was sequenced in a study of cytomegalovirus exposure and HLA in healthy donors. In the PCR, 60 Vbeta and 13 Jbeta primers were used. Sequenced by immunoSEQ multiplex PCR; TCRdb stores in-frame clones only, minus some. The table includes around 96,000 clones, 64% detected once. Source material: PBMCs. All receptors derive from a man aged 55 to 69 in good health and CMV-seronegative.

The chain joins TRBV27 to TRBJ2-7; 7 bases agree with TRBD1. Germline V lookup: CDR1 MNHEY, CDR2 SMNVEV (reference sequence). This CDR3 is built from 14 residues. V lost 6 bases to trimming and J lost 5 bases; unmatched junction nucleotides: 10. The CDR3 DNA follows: TGTGCCAGCAGGCCGGACAGGACCTATAACGAGCAGTACTTC. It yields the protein CASRPDRTYNEQYF.

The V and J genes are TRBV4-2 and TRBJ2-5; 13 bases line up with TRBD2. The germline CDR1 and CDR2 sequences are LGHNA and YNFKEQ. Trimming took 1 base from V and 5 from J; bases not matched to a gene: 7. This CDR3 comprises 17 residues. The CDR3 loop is CASSQGTSGGAGETQYF. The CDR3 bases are TGTGCCAGCAGCCAAGGGACTAGCGGGGGCGCCGGGGAGACCCAGTACTTC.

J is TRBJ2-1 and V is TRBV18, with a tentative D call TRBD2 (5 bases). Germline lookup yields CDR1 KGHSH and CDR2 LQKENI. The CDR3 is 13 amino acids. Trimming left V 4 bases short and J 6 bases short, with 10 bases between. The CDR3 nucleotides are TGTGCCAGCTCACTTATGGAGGTCAATGAGCAGTTCTTC. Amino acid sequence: CASSLMEVNEQFF.

In nucleotides, the CDR3 is TGTGCCAGCAGCCCGGGACTAGCGGGAGGAGAGACCCAGTACTTC. It is translated as CASSPGLAGGETQYF. This chain links TRBV5-8 with TRBJ2-5; TRBD2 matches 15 bases. V shed 4 bases, J shed 4 bases, and the junction held 2 bases outside the gene matches. Per the germline V gene, CDR1 is SGHTS and CDR2 is YDEGEE. The CDR3 contains 15 residues.

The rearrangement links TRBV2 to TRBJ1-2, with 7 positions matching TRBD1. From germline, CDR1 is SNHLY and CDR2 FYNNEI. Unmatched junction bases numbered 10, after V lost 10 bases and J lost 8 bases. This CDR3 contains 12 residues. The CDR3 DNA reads TGTGCCACAAGGGGGCAGGGGCGAGGCTACACCTTC. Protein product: CATRGQGRGYTF.